Detailed here is one T cell receptor beta chain. What it recognizes is unknown. The sample originates from a study of shared clonotypes between healthy human individuals. On the study more broadly: Per donor, CD8 memory used one plate, CD8 naive used two, CD4 memory used three and CD4 naive used three.

Germline V gene lookup returns CDR1 DFQATT and CDR2 SNEGSKA (reference sequence). The CDR3 has 10 amino acids. V dropped 6 bases and J dropped 7 bases, with 10 bases sitting between them. Selected positively for CCR7 and CD45RO-negative, naive CD8 cells excluded terminally differentiated effector memory CD45RA+ cells. The study's findings and limits: Across subsets, estimated richness was generally greater for naive than for memory populations. Rarefaction demonstrated incomplete sorted-subset sequencing despite large depth.

TCRdb's copy holds only in-frame clones and misses some; the assay was immunoSEQ multiplex PCR. The sample lists about 2 million clones, 85% to 95% occurring once. The clonotype comes from a man aged 18 to 29 in good health. This chain uses TRBV20-1 with TRBJ2-7; no clear D. Input material: naive CD8+ T cells sorted from blood. The CDR3 DNA is TGCAGTGCGGGAACCGGGGAGCAGTACTTC. This codes for CSAGTGEQYF.